This TCR beta chain derives from a study of blood T cell repertoires in COVID-19. Study summary: COVID-19 samples, acute and convalescent, were from the United States, Italy and Spain. The analysed material was cDNA or gDNA that came from T cells, B-cell-depleted T cells, or PBMCs.

Enrollees, about 18 to 95 years old, lived in around 23 US areas. The repertoire was sequenced with immunoSEQ multiplex PCR; TCRdb's copy has only in-frame clones and lacks some. The sample has about 320,000 clones; approximately 90% are singletons. Germline V CDR1 and CDR2: SGHAT, FQNNGV. The trim removed 2 bases at V and 5 bases at J, leaving 10 bases unmatched. CDR3 length equals 16 residues. The source material was PBMCs or T cells enriched from blood (not recorded which). The V call is TRBV11-2, the J call TRBJ2-5; 8 nucleotides match TRBD2. This sequence was found in a woman in her late teens or twenties who had recovered from COVID-19. The CDR3, as DNA: TGTGCCAGCAGCTTAATCGCGGGGGGTACCTGGGAGACCCAGTACTTC. This translates into CASSLIAGGTWETQYF.